The clone carrying this T cell receptor (beta chain) was seen only a few times. Its antigen is currently unknown. Using a J-beta primer mix together with a sample-barcoded 5' primer, a second PCR was run for roughly 6 to 12 cycles. MiXCR, run by TCRdb on the 5' RACE reads, gives a single entry per CDR3 protein. The data contain under 700,000 distinct CDR3 sequences, 20% to 30% of them singletons. Germline V gene data show CDR1 as KGHDR and CDR2 as SFDVKD. V gave up 6 bases and J gave up 5 bases, with 6 bases separating them. This CDR3 contains 12 residues. The data are from a study of blood T cells in healthy people across ages. Broader study findings: Underestimates were what the diversity estimates from one million T cells were considered to be. The recorded TCR beta diversity per million T cells decreased in a roughly linear manner with age.

The same specimen was also included in a second study, on T cells of mothers and their children. That source reports: Per 15 ul, 1.5 ug of RNA was used, with all extracted RNA going into cDNA synthesis.

The rearrangement links TRBV24-1 to TRBJ2-2, with D unclear. The sequence was obtained from a boy aged 10-17 years in good health. Input material: blood. The CDR3 nucleotides read TGTGCCACCAGTCGCGAGACCGGGGAGCTGTTTTTT. The encoded protein is CATSRETGELFF.